This T cell receptor beta chain was obtained from a study of OX40 agonist ivuxolimab in advanced cancers. Whole-study context: At 0.01 to 10 mg/kg, ivuxolimab was administered intravenously to patients every 2 weeks. One hepatocellular carcinoma and a couple of cutaneous melanoma patients partially responded.

Using immunoSEQ multiplex PCR, the repertoire was profiled, and TCRdb retains in-frame clones only, with some absent. The sample lists some 64,000 clones, approximately 88% occurring once. This clone has more than one count but fewer than ten. This clonotype was sampled from an adult with an advanced solid tumor such as melanoma, head and neck, liver or kidney cancer. Sequences were derived from CD4+ or CD8+ T cells sorted from blood, sampled in a trial of the OX40 agonist ivuxolimab.

For the CDR3, the DNA is TGTGCCAGCAGTGAACAGGGATTGGGTGGCTACACCTTC. Translating gives CASSEQGLGGYTF. The chain links TRBV6-1 to TRBJ1-2; D may be TRBD1 (5 bases). The CDR3 runs to 13 residues. CDR1 MNHNS and CDR2 SASEGT come from the germline V gene. Trimming pared 2 bases from V and 7 bases from J, leaving 11 bases between.